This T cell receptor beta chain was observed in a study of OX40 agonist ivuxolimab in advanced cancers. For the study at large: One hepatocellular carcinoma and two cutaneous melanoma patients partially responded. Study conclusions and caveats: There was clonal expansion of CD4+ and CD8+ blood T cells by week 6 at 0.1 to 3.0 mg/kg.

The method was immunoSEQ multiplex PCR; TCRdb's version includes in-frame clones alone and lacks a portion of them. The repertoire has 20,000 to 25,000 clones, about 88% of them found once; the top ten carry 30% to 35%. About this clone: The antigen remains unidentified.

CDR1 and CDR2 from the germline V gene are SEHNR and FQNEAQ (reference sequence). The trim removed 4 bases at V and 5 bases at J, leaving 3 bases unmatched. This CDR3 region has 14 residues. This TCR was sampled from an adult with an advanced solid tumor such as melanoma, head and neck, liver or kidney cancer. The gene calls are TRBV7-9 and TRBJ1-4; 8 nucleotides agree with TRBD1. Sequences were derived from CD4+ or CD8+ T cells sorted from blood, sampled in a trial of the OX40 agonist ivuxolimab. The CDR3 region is CASSWDRWNEKLFF. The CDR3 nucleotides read TGTGCCAGCAGCTGGGACAGGTGGAATGAAAAACTGTTTTTT.